This T cell receptor beta chain was sequenced in a study of T cells after yellow fever vaccination. Broader study findings: The bulk population could contribute abundant contaminating clonotypes to FACS-sorted repertoires.

A remark on this clonotype: Its antigen is unknown.

The V end was cut by 7 bases, the J end by 5 bases, with 21 bases between. CDR1 MNHEY and CDR2 SVGEGT come from the germline V gene. The CDR3 is made up of 15 amino acids. A single record per CDR3 protein comes from TCRdb applying MiXCR to the 5' RACE reads. The repertoire holds some 120,000 distinct CDR3 sequences, with roughly 9% as singletons. The chain joins TRBV6-2 or TRBV6-3 to TRBJ2-7; D perhaps matches TRBD2 (6 bases). Specimen: CD8+ T cells sorted from PBMCs, collected on the day of the yellow fever booster vaccination. The origin of this receptor is a man younger than 35 who received the YFV17D yellow fever vaccine. In DNA form, the CDR3 reads TGTGCCAGCACTCCCTCCGGAGGGTTTAGGAACGAGCAGTACGTC. Translating gives CASTPSGGFRNEQYV.